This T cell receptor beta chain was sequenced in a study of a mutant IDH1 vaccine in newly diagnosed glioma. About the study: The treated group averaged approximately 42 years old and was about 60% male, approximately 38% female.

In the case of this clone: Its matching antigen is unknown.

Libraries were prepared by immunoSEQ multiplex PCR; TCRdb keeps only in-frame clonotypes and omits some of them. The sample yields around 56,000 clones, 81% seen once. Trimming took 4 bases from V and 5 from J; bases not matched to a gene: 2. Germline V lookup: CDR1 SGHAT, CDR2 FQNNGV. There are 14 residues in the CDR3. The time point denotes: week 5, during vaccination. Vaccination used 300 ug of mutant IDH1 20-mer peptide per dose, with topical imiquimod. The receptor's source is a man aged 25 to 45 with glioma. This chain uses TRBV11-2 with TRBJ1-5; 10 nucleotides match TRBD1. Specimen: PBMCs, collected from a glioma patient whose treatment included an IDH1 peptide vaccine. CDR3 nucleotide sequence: TGTGCCAGCAGCTCCGGACAGGGGGATCAGCCCCAGCATTTT. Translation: CASSSGQGDQPQHF.